These 32 T cell receptor beta chains were all obtained from the same sample, sequenced in a study of cytomegalovirus exposure and HLA in healthy donors listed by TCRdb under 2017. The library came from the immunoSEQ multiplex PCR assay. A mixture of 60 forward primers for TCR Vbeta segments and 13 reverse primers for TCR Jbeta segments was used in the multiplex PCR. TCRdb took this table from immuneACCESS and kept in-frame rearrangements with V and J called. Such tables lack part of the clones; where checked against another copy, unresolved V genes explain under half of the gap, and the rest is unexplained. For this sample the table gives 150,000 to 200,000 clones, of which roughly 70% were detected only once. About 9.4% of the sample belongs to the ten largest clones. Material: PBMCs. These receptors were taken from a man aged 25-45 years in good health and CMV-seropositive.

The chain has TRBV6-1 and TRBJ2-2; D is perhaps TRBD1 (5 bases). This CDR3 comprises 14 residues. Between the trimmed V and J ends, which lost 6 bases and 6 bases, there was a span of 14 bases. Per germline, CDR1 MNHNS and CDR2 SASEGT. CDR3 in amino acids: CASRITRVAGELFF. CDR3 nucleotide sequence: TGTGCCAGCAGAATAACCAGGGTTGCCGGGGAGCTGTTTTTT.

The V and J genes are TRBV30 and TRBJ1-1; no firm D call. Germline-derived CDR1 and CDR2 are GTSNPN and SVGIG (reference sequence). Trimming took 0 bases from V and 3 from J, leaving 8 bases between them. The CDR3 is 13 amino acids. The CDR3 protein is CAWSVPTHTEAFF. CDR3 bases: TGTGCCTGGAGTGTACCCACACACACTGAAGCTTTCTTT.

This rearrangement joins TRBV28 to TRBJ2-3; 12 bases are a match to TRBD2. V was pared by 3 bases and J by 4 bases, with 14 bases of the junction left unmatched. Germline V CDR1 and CDR2: MDHEN, SYDVKM. This CDR3 contains 19 residues. The chain's CDR3 is CASSFGLAGRRRLSDTQYF. The CDR3 DNA follows: TGTGCCAGCAGTTTCGGACTAGCGGGACGGCGAAGATTGTCAGATACGCAGTATTTT.

This clone appeared a few times. V and J are TRBV11-2 and TRBJ1-5; D remains ambiguous. The CDR3 extends over 13 amino acids. V shed 5 bases and J shed 5 bases, with 10 bases lying between them. Germline loops: CDR1 SGHAT, CDR2 FQNNGV. The CDR3, as DNA: TGTGCCAGCAGCCGAAACGACTATCAGCCCCAGCATTTT. This gives the protein CASSRNDYQPQHF.

The chain has TRBV28 and TRBJ2-5, with 12 bases aligning to TRBD2. Per the germline V gene, CDR1 is MDHEN and CDR2 is SYDVKM. The CDR3 is made up of 15 amino acids. Losses at the gene ends were 6 bases for V and 5 bases for J; bases not matched to a gene: 7. The DNA for the CDR3 is TGTGCCAGCAGCACACTAGCGGGGGGCACGGAGACCCAGTACTTC. Protein sequence: CASSTLAGGTETQYF.

This chain uses TRBV6-1 with TRBJ2-7, with 7 bases lining up with TRBD2. The germline V gene has CDR1 MNHNS and CDR2 SASEGT. The CDR3 is made up of 15 amino acids. V was clipped by 6 bases and J by 8 bases; unmatched bases: 16. CDR3 sequence reads: CASRESLAQSSKQYF. The CDR3 coding sequence is TGTGCCAGCAGGGAATCACTAGCGCAATCCTCCAAGCAGTACTTC.

Here the CDR3 DNA reads TGTGCCAGCAGCTTATCCGACATAAGTTACACCATATATTTT. This encodes CASSLSDISYTIYF. The chain employs TRBV11-2 and TRBJ1-3; D remains ambiguous. The CDR3 extends over 14 amino acids. V gave up 2 bases and J gave up 8 bases, with 13 bases separating them. Germline loops: CDR1 SGHAT, CDR2 FQNNGV.

The CDR3, as DNA: TGTGCCACCAGCGGATTCGGCGAGCGGGAGGCAACAGATACGCAGTATTTT. Translated: CATSGFGEREATDTQYF. The chain uses TRBV15 and TRBJ2-3; TRBD2 matches 9 bases. Trimming cost V 5 bases and J 3 bases; bases outside gene matches: 12. Germline CDR1 reads LNHNV; CDR2 reads YYDKDF (reference sequence). This CDR3 is built from 17 residues.

The chain links TRBV19 to TRBJ1-5; a possible D gene is TRBD1 (6 bases). CDR3 size: 18 residues. The V end was cut by 9 bases, the J end by 2 bases, with 26 bases between. CDR1 and CDR2 from the germline V gene are LNHDA and SQIVND (reference sequence). CDR3 loop: CASGHQTQGMSGNQPQHF. The DNA of the CDR3 is TGTGCCAGCGGTCACCAGACACAGGGAATGAGTGGCAATCAGCCCCAGCATTTT.

Only a few counts were recorded for this clone. The genes are TRBV5-1 and TRBJ2-2; D unclear. The germline V and J ends were trimmed by 2 bases and 2 bases, with 7 bases remaining between them. The germline CDR1 and CDR2 sequences are SGHRS and YFSETQ. The CDR3 sequence is 14 residues long. The CDR3 loop is CASSLRTNTGELFF. Here the CDR3 DNA reads TGCGCCAGCAGCTTACGAACTAACACCGGGGAGCTGTTTTTT.

This chain links TRBV2 with TRBJ2-3, with 7 positions matching TRBD2. The CDR3 has 14 amino acids. Trimming removed 6 bases from V and 4 bases from J; junction bases left unmatched: 7. Germline CDR1 SNHLY, CDR2 FYNNEI. The CDR3 nucleotides are TGTGCCAGCAGAGTTTCGGGAGGAGCAGATACGCAGTATTTT. Its protein product is CASRVSGGADTQYF. The full variable domain, with the rest looked up from reference TRBV2 and TRBJ2-3, is EPEVTQTPSHQVTQMGQEVILRCVPISNHLYFYWYRQILGQKVEFLVSFYNNEISEKSEIFDDQFSVERPDGSNFTLKIRSTKLEDSAMYFCASRVSGGADTQYFGPGTRLTVL.

The gene calls are TRBV27 and TRBJ2-7, with D hard to call. Trimming took 6 bases from V and 4 from J, leaving 13 bases between them. Per germline, CDR1 MNHEY and CDR2 SMNVEV (reference sequence). The CDR3 length is 13 residues. CDR3 sequence: CASRISAGYEQYF. For the CDR3, the DNA is TGTGCCAGCAGGATATCGGCAGGTTACGAGCAGTACTTC.

This clone was seen more than once but under ten times. The chain combines TRBV9 with TRBJ1-1; TRBD1 agrees at 8 bases. From germline, CDR1 is SGDLS and CDR2 YYNGEE. J was trimmed by 11 bases and V by 0 bases; bases with no gene match: 6. The CDR3 spans 13 residues. In nucleotides, the CDR3 is TGTGCCAGCAGCGTAGCTCAGGGGGCCCAGGCTTTCTTT. Encoded protein: CASSVAQGAQAFF.

The CDR3 sequence is CAWSVLAGDYNEQFF. The CDR3 bases are TGTGCCTGGAGTGTCCTAGCGGGGGACTACAATGAGCAGTTCTTC. The chain has TRBV30 and TRBJ2-1; 10 nucleotides match TRBD2. V lost 0 bases and J lost 3; bases outside the gene matches: 2. Germline V CDR1 and CDR2: GTSNPN, SVGIG (reference sequence). The CDR3 has 15 residues.

The chain joins TRBV10-3 to TRBJ2-1; 9 bases agree with TRBD1. V lost 3 bases to trimming and J lost 0 bases; unmatched junction nucleotides: 6. This CDR3 comprises 17 residues. Germline assignment: CDR1 ENHRY and CDR2 SYGVKD. The CDR3 sequence: CAISDLDRGFSYNEQFF. The DNA for the CDR3 is TGTGCCATCAGTGACTTGGACAGGGGCTTCTCCTACAATGAGCAGTTCTTC.

This chain's CDR3 is CASSETLDTAGANVLTF. The DNA of the CDR3 is TGTGCCAGCAGTGAAACCTTGGACACGGCTGGGGCCAACGTCCTGACTTTC. This chain joins TRBV25-1 and TRBJ2-6, with D maybe TRBD1 (5 bases). Germline V gene lookup returns CDR1 MGHDK and CDR2 SYGVNS. Trimming cost V 2 bases and J 2 bases, with 13 bases left between them. The CDR3 sequence is 17 residues long.

CDR3 region: CASSSTGGYVHGYTF. In DNA form, the CDR3 reads TGTGCCAGCAGCTCCACAGGGGGTTACGTGCATGGCTACACCTTC. The rearrangement joins TRBV11-2 to TRBJ1-2; TRBD1 agrees at 8 bases. The CDR3 is 15 residues long. With V trimmed by 4 bases and J by 6 bases, 10 bases remained unmatched. CDR1 and CDR2 (germline): SGHAT, FQNNGV.

The chain employs TRBV4-1 and TRBJ2-1, with TRBD2 matching over 8 bases. The CDR3 is made up of 16 amino acids. Germline assignment: CDR1 MGHRA and CDR2 YSYEKL. V gave up 0 bases and J gave up 4 bases; unmatched junction bases: 5. The CDR3 protein is CASSQDLLAAYNEQFF. CDR3 DNA sequence: TGCGCCAGCAGCCAAGATCTACTAGCGGCGTACAATGAGCAGTTCTTC.

This clone was recorded a few times. This chain uses TRBV5-1 with TRBJ1-2, with 11 bases fitting TRBD1. The CDR3 is 15 residues long. Germline CDR1 is SGHRS and CDR2 is YFSETQ. After removal of 4 bases from V and 4 bases from J, the junction contained 6 bases not matched to a gene. In DNA, the CDR3 is TGCGCCAGCAGCCAGGGGACAGGGGGTATCTATGGCTACACCTTC. Residues: CASSQGTGGIYGYTF.

V is TRBV6-6 and J is TRBJ2-7, with 9 bases fitting TRBD2. The CDR3 is 15 amino acids. Trimming at V came to 0 bases and at J to 5 bases, leaving 5 bases not matched to a gene. Germline assignment: CDR1 MNHNY and CDR2 SVGAGI (reference sequence). CDR3 DNA sequence: TGTGCCAGCAGTTACTCACGGACTAGCGATAACGAGCAGTACTTC. The encoded protein is CASSYSRTSDNEQYF.

This rearrangement joins TRBV4-1 to TRBJ2-1; 10 bases line up with TRBD2. The CDR3 has 15 amino acids. The J segment lost 7 bases and the V segment lost 1 base, leaving 4 bases of the junction unmatched. Germline CDR1 is MGHRA and CDR2 is YSYEKL. The CDR3 spells CASSQGLAGENEQFF. The CDR3 DNA follows: TGCGCCAGCAGCCAAGGGCTAGCGGGAGAAAATGAGCAGTTCTTC.

The chain links TRBV19 to TRBJ1-5; perhaps TRBD1 as D (6 bases). Deletions cut 3 bases from V and 5 bases from J, with 14 bases between. This CDR3 spans 15 amino acids. Germline V gene sequence: CDR1 LNHDA, CDR2 SQIVND (reference sequence). CDR3 nucleotide sequence: TGTGCCAGTAGTATCAATATACAGGGACATCAGCCCCAGCATTTT. Protein sequence: CASSINIQGHQPQHF.

The chain recombines TRBV6-5 with TRBJ2-7; 12 bases match TRBD2. The CDR3 has 15 amino acids. V was pared by 0 bases and J by 7 bases, with 4 bases of the junction left unmatched. Germline-derived CDR1 and CDR2 are MNHEY and SVGAGI. The CDR3 DNA sequence: TGTGCCAGCAGTTACTCGACTAGCGGGAGCGGAGAGCAGTACTTC. Translation gives CASSYSTSGSGEQYF.

The J gene is TRBJ2-3, the V gene TRBV11-2, with 9 bases that match TRBD1. This CDR3 has 15 amino acids. Germline CDR1 reads SGHAT; CDR2 reads FQNNGV. The junction had 7 bases not matched to a gene; V was cut back by 3 bases and J by 6 bases. CDR3 protein: CASSLGTGQTDTQYF. CDR3 DNA: TGTGCCAGCAGCTTGGGGACAGGGCAGACGGATACGCAGTATTTT.

V is TRBV5-1 and J is TRBJ1-1, with 12 nucleotides matching TRBD1. CDR1 and CDR2 (germline): SGHRS, YFSETQ. The J segment lost 4 bases and the V segment lost 4 bases, leaving 14 bases of the junction unmatched. The CDR3 is 18 residues long. In DNA, the CDR3 is TGCGCCAGCAGCCCCTCCCCCTGGGACAGGGGGCCCGGCACTGAAGCTTTCTTT. It yields the protein CASSPSPWDRGPGTEAFF.

The rearrangement joins TRBV7-9 to TRBJ2-5; tentatively, D is TRBD2 (6 bases). The CDR3 is made up of 14 amino acids. V dropped 5 bases and J dropped 2 bases, with 12 bases sitting between them. Germline-derived CDR1 and CDR2 are SEHNR and FQNEAQ (reference sequence). The CDR3 region has the DNA TGTGCCAGCAGCCGTACAGGAGGGCAAGAGACCCAGTACTTC. Translating it yields CASSRTGGQETQYF.

J is TRBJ2-7 and V is TRBV18, with D tentatively TRBD1 (5 bases). CDR1 and CDR2 from the germline V gene are KGHSH and LQKENI. V lost 1 base and J 4 bases, leaving 14 bases between the germline ends. This CDR3 is 15 amino acids long. The DNA for the CDR3 is TGTGCCAGCTCACCACAAACAGGTGATGGGTACGAGCAGTACTTC. Its protein product is CASSPQTGDGYEQYF.

This clone was recorded a few times. V gene TRBV10-3 combines with J gene TRBJ2-1; a weak D match, TRBD2 (5 bases). V lost 5 bases to trimming and J lost 5 bases, with 16 bases between them. The V gene's germline CDR1 is ENHRY and CDR2 SYGVKD. CDR3 length: 15 residues. As DNA, the CDR3 is TGTGCCATCAGTAGAGGAGCGGATCTCCACAATGAGCAGTTCTTC. Translating gives CAISRGADLHNEQFF.

The chain joins TRBV18 to TRBJ2-3; 7 positions agree with TRBD2. This CDR3 spans 16 amino acids. V lost 6 bases and J lost 4; bases outside the gene matches: 13. CDR1 is KGHSH and CDR2 is LQKENI in the germline V gene. CDR3: CASSLQQTSSPDTQYF. CDR3 in DNA: TGTGCCAGCTCCCTACAACAGACTAGCTCCCCAGATACGCAGTATTTT.

The rearrangement uses TRBV30 and TRBJ2-1; the match to TRBD2 covers 11 bases. Trimming took 5 bases from V and 3 from J; bases not matched to a gene: 6. The CDR3 covers 15 residues. Germline lookup yields CDR1 GTSNPN and CDR2 SVGIG (reference sequence). CDR3 residues: CAWGTGTSGYNEQFF. CDR3 DNA sequence: TGTGCCTGGGGAACCGGGACTAGCGGCTACAATGAGCAGTTCTTC.

The chain employs TRBV9 and TRBJ2-7; D may be TRBD2 (6 bases). The germline gives CDR1 SGDLS, CDR2 YYNGEE. The CDR3 runs 15 residues. V dropped 0 bases and J dropped 2 bases, with 12 bases sitting between them. The CDR3 DNA sequence: TGTGCCAGCAGCGTAGTGCCTAGCGCAACCTACGAGCAGTACTTC. Protein: CASSVVPSATYEQYF.

V gene TRBV7-9 combines with J gene TRBJ2-7; TRBD1 matches at 9 bases. The trim removed 4 bases at V and 0 bases at J, leaving 7 bases unmatched. The germline V gene encodes CDR1 SEHNR and CDR2 FQNEAQ (reference sequence). The length of the CDR3 is 16 residues. The CDR3 here is CASSSGDRVSSYEQYF. CDR3 DNA sequence: TGTGCCAGCAGCTCCGGGGACAGGGTGAGCTCCTACGAGCAGTACTTC.